This TCR beta chain was sequenced for a study of T cell responses to AZD1222 COVID-19 vaccine. The study's findings and limits: Unmutated regions of variants are reportedly targeted by nearly half of spike-specific TCRs. At baseline, just a handful of AZD1222 recipients tested seropositive. Without day 14 samples, only post-peak T cell repertoires were studied.

On this clone: As yet, its antigen is unknown.

Sequenced by immunoSEQ multiplex PCR; TCRdb stores in-frame clones only, minus some. This sample's table reports 150,000 or so clones. Sequenced input: peripheral blood. This receptor was taken from an adult in good health.

This chain's CDR3 is CASQAYGGQYNSPLHF. The CDR3 DNA reads as TGTGCCAGCCAAGCTTACGGGGGGCAATATAATTCACCCCTCCACTTT. The chain combines TRBV7-2 with TRBJ1-6, with D possibly TRBD1 on 6 matching bases. Trimming shortened V by 8 bases and J by 4 bases, and 18 bases separated the two germline ends. This CDR3 region has 16 residues. In germline, CDR1 is SGHTA, CDR2 FQGNSA.